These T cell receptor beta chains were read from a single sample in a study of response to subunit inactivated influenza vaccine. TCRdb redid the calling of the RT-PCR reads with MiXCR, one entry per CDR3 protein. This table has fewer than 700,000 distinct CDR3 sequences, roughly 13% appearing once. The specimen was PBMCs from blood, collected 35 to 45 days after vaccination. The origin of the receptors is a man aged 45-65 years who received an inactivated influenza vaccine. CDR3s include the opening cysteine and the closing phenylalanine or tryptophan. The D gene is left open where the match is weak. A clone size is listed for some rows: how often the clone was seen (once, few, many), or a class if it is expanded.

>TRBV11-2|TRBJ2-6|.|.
CASTLTVTGAGGANVLTF
TGTGCCAGCACCCTTACTGTTACAGGGGCGGGGGGGGCCAACGTCCTGACTTTC
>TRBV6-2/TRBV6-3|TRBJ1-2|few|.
CASSTPRSERGDYGYTF
TGTGCCAGCAGCACCCCGCGCTCGGAGCGGGGGGACTATGGCTACACCTTC
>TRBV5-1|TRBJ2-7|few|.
CASSRDLGTYEQYF
TGCGCCAGTAGCCGGGACTTGGGAACCTACGAGCAGTACTTC
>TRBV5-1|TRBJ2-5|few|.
CASSLGTGEAETQYF
TGCGCCAGCAGCTTGGGAACAGGGGAGGCAGAGACCCAGTACTTC
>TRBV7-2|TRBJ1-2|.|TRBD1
CASSPQDRGGYTF
TGTGCCAGCAGCCCCCAGGACAGGGGGGGCTACACCTTC
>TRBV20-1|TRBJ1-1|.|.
CSAEERFEAFF
TGCAGTGCTGAAGAGAGATTTGAAGCTTTCTTT
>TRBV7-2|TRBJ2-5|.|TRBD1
CASKQGAQETQYF
TGTGCCAGCAAACAGGGGGCGCAAGAGACCCAGTACTTC
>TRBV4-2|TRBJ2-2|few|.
CASSRDRLELFF
TGTGCCAGCAGCCGCGACAGGCTGGAGCTGTTTTTT
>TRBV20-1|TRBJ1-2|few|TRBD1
CSASQGQANYGYTF
TGCAGTGCTAGTCAGGGACAGGCGAACTATGGCTACACCTTC
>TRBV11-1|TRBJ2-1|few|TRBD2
CASSQGLGELEQFF
TGTGCCAGCAGCCAGGGACTAGGGGAACTGGAGCAGTTCTTC
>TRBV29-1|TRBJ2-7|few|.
CSVGVHYEQYF
TGCAGCGTTGGAGTCCACTACGAGCAGTACTTC
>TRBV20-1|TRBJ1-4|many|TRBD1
CSARSYRQGTNEKLFF
TGCAGTGCTAGATCCTATAGACAGGGTACCAATGAAAAACTGTTTTTT
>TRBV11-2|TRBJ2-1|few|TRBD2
CASSSRTSGRFIIDNEQFF
TGTGCCAGCAGCTCGCGAACAAGCGGGAGGTTCATAATTGACAATGAGCAGTTCTTC
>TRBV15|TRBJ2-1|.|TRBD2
CATSISRTGGHGEQFF
TGTGCCACCAGTATCTCCCGGACGGGGGGGCACGGTGAGCAGTTCTTC
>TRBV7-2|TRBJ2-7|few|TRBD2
CASSLLSGSRAGEQYF
TGTGCCAGCAGCCTCCTTAGCGGGAGTAGGGCGGGCGAGCAGTACTTC
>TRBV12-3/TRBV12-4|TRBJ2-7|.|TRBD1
CASSPGQVIYEQYF
TGTGCCAGCAGTCCGGGACAGGTGATATACGAGCAGTACTTC
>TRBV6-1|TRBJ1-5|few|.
CASGRGWPDSNQPQHF
TGTGCCAGCGGCCGAGGATGGCCTGATAGCAATCAGCCCCAGCATTTT
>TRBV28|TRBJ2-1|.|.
CAMSPRFYNEQFF
TGTGCCATGAGCCCCAGGTTTTACAATGAGCAGTTCTTC
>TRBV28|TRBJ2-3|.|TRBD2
CASLGGGAGTQYF
TGTGCCAGTCTAGGCGGGGGGGCAGGGACGCAGTATTTT
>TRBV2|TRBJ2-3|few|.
CASRGGRLGADTQYF
TGTGCCAGCAGGGGGGGACGGCTGGGGGCAGATACGCAGTATTTT
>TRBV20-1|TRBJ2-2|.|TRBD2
CSARGTSRSGELFF
TGCAGTGCTAGGGGGACTAGCCGGTCCGGGGAGCTGTTTTTT
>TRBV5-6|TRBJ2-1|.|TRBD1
CASSLSRGPREQFF
TGTGCCAGCAGCTTGAGTAGGGGGCCGCGTGAGCAGTTCTTC
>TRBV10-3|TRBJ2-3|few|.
CAISVLASNQADTQYF
TGTGCCATCAGTGTCCTAGCCTCGAACCAGGCGGATACGCAGTATTTT
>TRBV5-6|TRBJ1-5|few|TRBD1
CASSLTGAGNQPQHF
TGTGCCAGCAGCTTGACAGGGGCGGGCAATCAGCCCCAGCATTTT
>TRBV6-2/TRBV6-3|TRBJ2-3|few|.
CASSPPSAGLTDTQYF
TGTGCCAGCAGCCCCCCCAGCGCCGGGCTCACAGATACGCAGTATTTT
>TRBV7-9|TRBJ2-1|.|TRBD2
CASSRTSGGEVQFF
TGTGCCAGCAGCCGGACTAGCGGGGGAGAGGTGCAGTTCTTC
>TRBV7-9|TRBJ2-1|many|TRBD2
CASSFGGGSNEQFF
TGTGCCAGCAGCTTCGGCGGGGGGAGTAATGAGCAGTTCTTC
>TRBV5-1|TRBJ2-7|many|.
CASSLAPLDSASSYEQYF
TGCGCCAGCAGCTTGGCCCCACTCGACAGTGCTAGCTCCTACGAGCAGTACTTC
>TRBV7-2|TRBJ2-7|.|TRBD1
CASSRDRGQYEQYF
TGTGCCAGCAGCCGAGACAGGGGGCAATACGAGCAGTACTTC
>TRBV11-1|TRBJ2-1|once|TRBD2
CASSLVFEPGLAAPYNEQFF
TGTGCCAGCAGCTTAGTTTTCGAACCGGGACTAGCGGCCCCCTACAATGAGCAGTTCTTC
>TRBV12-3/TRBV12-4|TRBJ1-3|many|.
CASSFARASGNTIYF
TGTGCCAGCAGTTTCGCCAGAGCCTCTGGAAACACCATATATTTT
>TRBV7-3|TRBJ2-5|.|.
CASSSAVLPETQYF
TGTGCCAGCAGCTCAGCGGTTCTCCCAGAGACCCAGTACTTC
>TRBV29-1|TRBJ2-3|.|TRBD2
CSVVHSGRDPDTQYF
TGCAGCGTTGTTCATAGCGGGAGGGACCCAGATACGCAGTATTTT
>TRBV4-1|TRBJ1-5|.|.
CASSQGGINNQPQHF
TGCGCCAGCAGCCAAGGGGGGATCAACAATCAGCCCCAGCATTTT
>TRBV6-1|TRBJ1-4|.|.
CASSQGASNEKLFF
TGTGCCAGCAGTCAAGGGGCGTCTAATGAAAAACTGTTTTTT
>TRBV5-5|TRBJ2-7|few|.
CASSLDGFPSYEQYF
TGTGCCAGCAGCTTGGATGGGTTCCCGTCCTACGAGCAGTACTTC
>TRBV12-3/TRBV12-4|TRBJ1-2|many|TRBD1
CASSTLEDRDYGYTF
TGTGCCAGCAGTACTCTAGAGGACAGGGACTATGGCTACACCTTC
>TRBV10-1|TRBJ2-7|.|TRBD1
CATLTGDAYEQYF
TGCGCCACCCTGACAGGGGATGCCTACGAGCAGTACTTC
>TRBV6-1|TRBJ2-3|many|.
CASSERGRTQYF
TGTGCCAGCAGTGAGAGGGGAAGGACGCAGTATTTT
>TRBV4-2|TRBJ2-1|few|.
CASSREGGPESYNEQFF
TGTGCCAGCAGCCGCGAAGGCGGACCTGAGTCCTACAATGAGCAGTTCTTC
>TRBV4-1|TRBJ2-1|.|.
CASSQDQWSEQFF
TGCGCCAGCAGCCAAGATCAGTGGAGTGAGCAGTTCTTC
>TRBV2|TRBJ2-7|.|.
CASTLAGIGEQYF
TGTGCCAGCACTTTGGCAGGAATAGGCGAGCAGTACTTC
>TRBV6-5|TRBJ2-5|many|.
CASSSPGEETQYF
TGTGCCAGCAGTTCCCCCGGGGAAGAGACCCAGTACTTC
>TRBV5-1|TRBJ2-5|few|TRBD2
CASVPGGNQETQYF
TGCGCCAGCGTTCCGGGAGGGAATCAAGAGACCCAGTACTTC
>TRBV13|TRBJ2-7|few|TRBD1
CASSLGSTGGSYEQYF
TGTGCCAGCAGCTTAGGATCCACAGGGGGGTCCTACGAGCAGTACTTC
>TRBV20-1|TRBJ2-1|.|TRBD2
CRVVRASGYNEQFF
TGCAGAGTAGTTAGGGCTAGCGGGTACAATGAGCAGTTCTTC
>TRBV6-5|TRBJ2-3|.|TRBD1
CASSFGQGGTDTQYF
TGTGCCAGCAGTTTTGGACAGGGAGGTACAGATACGCAGTATTTT
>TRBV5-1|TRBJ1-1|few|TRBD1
CASSTGTGFNTEAFF
TGCGCCAGCAGCACCGGGACAGGGTTCAACACTGAAGCTTTCTTT